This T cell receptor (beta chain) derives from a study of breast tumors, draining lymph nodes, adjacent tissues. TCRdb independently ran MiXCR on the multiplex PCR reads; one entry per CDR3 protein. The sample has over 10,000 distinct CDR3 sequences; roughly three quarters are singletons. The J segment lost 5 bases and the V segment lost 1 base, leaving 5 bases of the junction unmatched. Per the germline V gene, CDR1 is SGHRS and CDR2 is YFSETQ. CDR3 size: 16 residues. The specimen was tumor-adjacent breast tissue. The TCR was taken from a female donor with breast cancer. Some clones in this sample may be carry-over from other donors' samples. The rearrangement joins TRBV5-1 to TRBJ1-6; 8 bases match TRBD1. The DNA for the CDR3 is TGCGCCAGCAGCTTGAATCGGGACAGGAATAATTCACCCCTCCACTTT. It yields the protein CASSLNRDRNNSPLHF.